Sequencing of this T cell receptor (beta chain) was carried out in a study of blood T cell repertoires in COVID-19. CDR1 and CDR2 from the germline V gene are SGHTA and FQGTGA. V gave up 5 bases and J gave up 1 base; unmatched junction bases: 3. The length of the CDR3 is 14 residues. The repertoire was sequenced with immunoSEQ multiplex PCR; TCRdb's copy has only in-frame clones and lacks some. The data contain fewer than 150,000 clones, approximately 84% of them singletons. This sequence was found in a human donor in a cohort sampled during active COVID-19. V usage is TRBV7-3 and J usage is TRBJ2-3; 7 positions agree with TRBD1. Sequencing was carried out using peripheral blood. The CDR3 nucleotides read TGTGCCAGCAGCCGAGACAGGGGCACAGATACGCAGTATTTT. Translation: CASSRDRGTDTQYF.